The 25 T cell receptor beta chains below were found in one sample sequenced in a study of Tregs in tolerant kidney transplant recipients. Assay used: immunoSEQ multiplex PCR; TCRdb lists only in-frame clones, some missing. The table lists 68,000 or so clones, less than 90% of them singletons. Sequencing was performed on CD4+ T cells from blood. The source is a human donor in good health.

The genes are TRBV29-1 and TRBJ2-7; D is possibly TRBD1 (6 bases). The V and J ends lost 5 bases and 3 bases respectively, with 11 bases between them. Germline V lookup: CDR1 SQVTM, CDR2 ANQGSEA. The CDR3 runs to 12 residues. The CDR3 coding sequence is TGCAGCGTTAGGGGACAACTCTACGAGCAGTACTTC. This translates into CSVRGQLYEQYF.

The chain employs TRBV5-1 and TRBJ2-3, with no clear D. The V end lost 0 bases, the J end lost 2 bases, and 10 bases lay between the germline ends. The CDR3 runs to 15 residues. Germline CDR1 is SGHRS and CDR2 is YFSETQ. As DNA, the CDR3 is TGCGCCAGCAGCTTGGCCATCGCAGACACAGATACGCAGTATTTT. Protein: CASSLAIADTDTQYF.

This chain joins TRBV4-3 and TRBJ1-5, with TRBD1 matching 7 bases. Trimming at V came to 4 bases and at J to 5 bases, leaving 8 bases not matched to a gene. The CDR3 is 15 amino acids. CDR1 is LGHNA and CDR2 is YSLEER in the germline V gene. CDR3 in amino acids: CASSPYRGSDQPQHF. CDR3 sequence (DNA): TGCGCCAGCAGCCCTTACAGGGGCTCCGATCAGCCCCAGCATTTT.

V usage is TRBV27 and J usage is TRBJ1-2; no clear D gene. V was trimmed by 7 bases and J by 4 bases, leaving 19 bases between them. The CDR3 is 15 residues long. CDR1 and CDR2 (germline): MNHEY, SMNVEV (reference sequence). The CDR3 reads CASTNTIWNPYGYTF. The CDR3 coding sequence is TGTGCCAGCACCAACACCATTTGGAACCCCTATGGCTACACCTTC.

This clone has only one observation. The sample holds other DNA sequences that translate to the same CDR3. The chain recombines TRBV4-3 with TRBJ2-2, with a weak D call TRBD1 (5 bases). With 0 bases removed from V and 6 bases from J, the gap between germline ends came to 14 bases. The length of the CDR3 is 16 residues. CDR1 LGHNA and CDR2 YSLEER come from the germline V gene. The chain's CDR3 is CASSQDGQGRAGELFF. CDR3 sequence (DNA): TGCGCCAGCAGCCAAGATGGACAAGGTCGGGCCGGGGAGCTGTTTTTT.

The rearrangement links TRBV5-1 to TRBJ1-1; the match to TRBD1 covers 8 bases. The V segment lost 4 bases and the J segment 4 bases; nucleotides outside the gene matches: 6. Germline CDR1 is SGHRS and CDR2 is YFSETQ. The CDR3 has 14 amino acids. The CDR3 reads CASSPDRGGTEAFF. The CDR3 bases are TGCGCCAGCAGCCCAGACAGGGGAGGCACTGAAGCTTTCTTT. Full variable domain (remainder filled in from reference TRBV5-1 and TRBJ1-1): KAGVTQTPRYLIKTRGQQVTLSCSPISGHRSVSWYQQTPGQGLQFLFEYFSETQRNKGNFPGRFSGRQFSNSRSEMNVSTLELGDSALYLCASSPDRGGTEAFFGQGTRLTVV.

The rearrangement uses TRBV27 and TRBJ2-2, with 10 positions matching TRBD1. Germline CDR1 reads MNHEY; CDR2 reads SMNVEV (reference sequence). CDR3 length: 19 amino acids. Trimming cost V 6 bases and J 2 bases; bases outside gene matches: 15. The DNA for the CDR3 is TGTGCCAGCAGCCTAGGGACAGGGGAGACCAACTCAAACACCGGGGAGCTGTTTTTT. Residues: CASSLGTGETNSNTGELFF.

The rearrangement links TRBV7-2 to TRBJ2-5; TRBD2 matches at 8 bases. This CDR3 is 15 amino acids long. Germline V lookup: CDR1 SGHTA, CDR2 FQGNSA. V shed 4 bases, J shed 9 bases, and the junction held 13 bases outside the gene matches. This chain's CDR3 is CASSSGTSYLKSQYF. Written as DNA, the CDR3 is TGTGCCAGCAGCTCCGGGACTAGTTATTTGAAGTCCCAGTACTTC.

This clone was observed once. J is TRBJ2-1 and V is TRBV5-4; D possibly corresponds to TRBD2 (6 bases). The length of the CDR3 is 15 residues. Trimming pared 10 bases from V and 4 bases from J, leaving 21 bases between. Germline CDR1 SGHNT, CDR2 YYREEE (reference sequence). As DNA, the CDR3 is TGTGCCTACACCCACCGGGACTTTCTATACAATGAGCAGTTCTTC. Translating it yields CAYTHRDFLYNEQFF.

This chain connects TRBV7-2 to TRBJ2-1, with D possibly matching TRBD2 (5 bases). Trimming took 2 bases from V and 8 from J, leaving 7 bases between them. This CDR3 is built from 12 residues. Germline-derived CDR1 and CDR2 are SGHTA and FQGNSA. As DNA, the CDR3 is TGTGCCAGCAGCTTAAGCGGCCATGAGCAGTTCTTC. Its translation: CASSLSGHEQFF.

This chain uses TRBV9 with TRBJ2-2, with 7 bases aligning to TRBD1. The J segment lost 2 bases and the V segment lost 6 bases, leaving 10 bases of the junction unmatched. The CDR3 has 16 residues. Germline V CDR1 and CDR2: SGDLS, YYNGEE. CDR3 amino acids: CASNRFGTDNTGELFF. In DNA, the CDR3 is TGTGCCAGCAACAGATTTGGGACAGATAACACCGGGGAGCTGTTTTTT.

The CDR3 loop reads CASSLLPGVLMNTEAFF. The DNA for the CDR3 is TGTGCCAGCAGCTTACTGCCAGGGGTCCTCATGAACACTGAAGCTTTCTTT. J is TRBJ1-1 and V is TRBV7-2; D may be TRBD1 (6 bases). V lost 2 bases and J 0 bases, leaving 16 bases between the germline ends. This CDR3 contains 17 residues. Looked up from germline, CDR1 is SGHTA and CDR2 is FQGNSA.

This chain uses TRBV6-1 with TRBJ2-7; the match to TRBD2 covers 7 bases. The length of the CDR3 is 14 residues. The germline CDR1 and CDR2 sequences are MNHNS and SASEGT. The V segment lost 6 bases and the J segment 0 bases; nucleotides outside the gene matches: 5. The CDR3 bases are TGTGCCAGCAGAGGGCTAGCGGACTCCTACGAGCAGTACTTC. This sequence encodes CASRGLADSYEQYF.

The J gene is TRBJ2-3, the V gene TRBV25-1; TRBD2 agrees at 9 bases. CDR1 and CDR2 from the germline V gene are MGHDK and SYGVNS. The CDR3 loop spans 15 amino acids. Germline trimming cut 6 bases from V and 6 bases from J; bases unmatched to any gene: 10. The CDR3 DNA sequence: TGTGCCAGCAGGTCAGGCGGGGGGGCCTACGATACGCAGTATTTT. It specifies CASRSGGGAYDTQYF.

This sequence joins TRBV7-9 and TRBJ2-3, with 13 bases matching TRBD2. CDR1 SEHNR and CDR2 FQNEAQ come from the germline V gene (reference sequence). Trimming removed 11 bases from V and 3 bases from J; junction bases left unmatched: 8. CDR3 length: 15 amino acids. The CDR3 DNA reads TGTGCCTCCCTACTAGCGGGAGGGCCGACAGATACGCAGTATTTT. Protein: CASLLAGGPTDTQYF.

The chain joins TRBV29-1 to TRBJ2-3; D gene unclear. Germline V gene sequence: CDR1 SQVTM, CDR2 ANQGSEA. V was cut by 4 bases and J by 2 bases, with 4 bases left in between. The CDR3 loop spans 11 amino acids. The CDR3 here is CSVGSTDTQYF. Written as DNA, the CDR3 is TGCAGCGTTGGATCCACAGATACGCAGTATTTT.

This chain connects TRBV7-9 to TRBJ2-2; unclear D gene. V was clipped by 5 bases and J by 1 base, with 11 bases between them. Germline V CDR1 and CDR2: SEHNR, FQNEAQ (reference sequence). The CDR3 is made up of 15 amino acids. The CDR3 bases are TGTGCCAGCAGCCGTGCCCCGGGGAACACCGGGGAGCTGTTTTTT. Translation gives CASSRAPGNTGELFF. Full variable domain (rest looked up from reference TRBV7-9 and TRBJ2-2): DTGVSQNPRHKITKRGQNVTFRCDPISEHNRLYWYRQTLGQGPEFLTYFQNEAQLEKSRLLSDRFSAERPKGSFSTLEIQRTEQGDSAMYLCASSRAPGNTGELFFGEGSRLTVL.

This chain connects TRBV7-2 to TRBJ2-5; possible D gene TRBD2, 6 bases. Germline-derived CDR1 and CDR2 are SGHTA and FQGNSA. This CDR3 has 15 amino acids. Trimming stripped 3 bases from V and 7 bases from J, with 18 bases between. CDR3 nucleotides: TGTGCCAGCAGCTTCTTTAGCCAACTAGCTGCGACCCAGTACTTC. It is translated as CASSFFSQLAATQYF. The whole variable domain, filled in from reference TRBV7-2 and TRBJ2-5, reads GAGVSQSPSNKVTEKGKDVELRCDPISGHTALYWYRQSLGQGLEFLIYFQGNSAPDKSGLPSDRFSAERTGGSVSTLTIQRTQQEDSAVYLCASSFFSQLAATQYFGPGTRLLVL.

The V and J genes are TRBV13 and TRBJ1-1; 9 positions match TRBD1. Looked up from germline, CDR1 is PRHDT and CDR2 is FYEKMQ (reference sequence). The CDR3 covers 14 residues. V was clipped by 6 bases and J by 5 bases; unmatched bases: 7. The CDR3 nucleotides are TGTGCCAGCAGGGAACAGGGGGCAGAGACTGAAGCTTTCTTT. Translation gives CASREQGAETEAFF.

The CDR3 loop reads CASSVGPGHNEQFF. The CDR3 coding sequence is TGTGCCAGCAGCGTAGGTCCGGGCCACAATGAGCAGTTCTTC. The rearrangement links TRBV9 to TRBJ2-1, with D unclear. This CDR3 has 14 amino acids. V lost 0 bases to trimming and J lost 5 bases, with 9 bases between them. Germline V CDR1 and CDR2: SGDLS, YYNGEE.

The CDR3 DNA reads as TGTGCCAGCAGCTTAGGTGGGCTCTCTGGAAACACCATATATTTT. The encoded protein is CASSLGGLSGNTIYF. The V gene is TRBV7-8, the J gene TRBJ1-3; D is ambiguous. The V gene's germline CDR1 is SGHVS and CDR2 FQNEAQ. The ends were cut back, 1 base at V and 0 bases at J, with 7 bases in the middle. This CDR3 is built from 15 residues.

The chain employs TRBV30 and TRBJ2-7; D remains ambiguous. V was clipped by 0 bases and J by 6 bases, with 6 bases between them. This CDR3 has 11 residues. In germline, CDR1 is GTSNPN, CDR2 SVGIG (reference sequence). CDR3 sequence: CAWSVQTEQYF. The CDR3 nucleotides read TGTGCCTGGAGTGTACAGACCGAGCAGTACTTC.

This chain connects TRBV11-2 to TRBJ1-1; D is unclear. Germline V gives CDR1 SGHAT, CDR2 FQNNGV. Trimming took off 5 bases at V and 1 base at J, with 14 bases between the two ends. The CDR3 length is 15 residues. As DNA, the CDR3 is TGTGCCAGCAGCCGACTCCCCTCTAGGAACACTGAAGCTTTCTTT. This codes for CASSRLPSRNTEAFF.

This sequence joins TRBV7-2 and TRBJ2-5; TRBD2 is a possible D gene (6 bases). CDR3 size: 15 residues. Germline V CDR1 and CDR2: SGHTA, FQGNSA. V dropped 3 bases and J dropped 4 bases, with 15 bases sitting between them. The DNA for the CDR3 is TGTGCCAGCAGCTTGGGGGGAGCCGGTGGAGAGACCCAGTACTTC. Translation: CASSLGGAGGETQYF.

There are a few counts of this clone. This chain links TRBV14 with TRBJ2-3, with 11 nucleotides matching TRBD2. J gave up 4 bases and V 0 bases, and 12 bases lay outside the gene matches. This CDR3 spans 19 amino acids. Germline values: CDR1 SGHDN, CDR2 FVKESK. In DNA form, the CDR3 reads TGTGCCAGCAGCCAAGATATGGTGCCTAGCGGGGGGCTCGCAGATACGCAGTATTTT. It encodes CASSQDMVPSGGLADTQYF. Combining the CDR3 with reference TRBV14 and TRBJ2-3 gives the whole variable domain EAGVTQFPSHSVIEKGQTVTLRCDPISGHDNLYWYRRVMGKEIKFLLHFVKESKQDESGMPNNRFLAERTGGTYSTLKVQPAELEDSGVYFCASSQDMVPSGGLADTQYFGPGTRLTVL.